This T cell receptor beta chain emerged from a study of T-cell memory formation after mild COVID-19. Study details: Largely, TCR clusters stayed within a single donor. Whole-study results and caveats: Most CD4+ clones that shrank were in CM and EM, while CD8+ ones turned up in EMRA. Clones contracting across day 15 to 85 had a balanced CD4/CD8 profile; later expanding clones leaned CD4+.

The CDR3 covers 14 residues. The V gene lost 3 bases and the J gene lost 1 base, with 9 bases spanning the gap. From the 5' RACE reads, TCRdb called clonotypes with MiXCR, one entry per CDR3 protein. The sample includes under 450,000 distinct CDR3 sequences, more than 20% of them seen just once. A note on this clonotype: Antigen: not known.

The chain combines TRBV12-3 or TRBV12-4 with TRBJ1-1; the D is unclear. This receptor was identified in a man younger than 30 who had mild COVID-19 (a few samples of this study predate the infection). Cell type and time point are not known. Sequenced material: PBMCs or a T cell subset sorted from them (not recorded which). CDR3 sequence: CASSLSSSNTEAFF. In DNA, the CDR3 is TGTGCCAGCAGTTTGAGCAGTTCGAACACTGAAGCTTTCTTT.